Listed below are T cell receptor beta chains from one sample, sequenced in a study of T-cell reconstitution after alpha-beta-depleted transplantation in children. TCRdb re-called the PCR reads through MiXCR, storing one row per CDR3 protein. This table holds about 980,000 distinct CDR3 sequences, about 30% found once. The sequencing here drew on PBMCs, mostly from graft donor cells, taken 360 days after TCRalphabeta/CD19-depleted stem cell transplant. Every receptor here comes from a boy younger than two who had a stem cell transplant for SCID, so the T cells may come from the graft donor. Each CDR3 is given with its conserved first and last residue. A D gene is named only where the DNA matches it firmly. Size values are once, few and many counts, or a class for expanded clones, and some rows have none.

TRBJ2-1 few - TRBV5-5 TGTGCCAGCAGCTTATCAGAGGTTCCGTACAATGAGCAGTTCTTC CASSLSEVPYNEQFF
TRBJ2-1 - - TRBV2 TGTGCCAGCAGTGAGGGACGCGACAATGAGCAGTTCTTC CASSEGRDNEQFF
TRBJ1-2 few - TRBV6-2/TRBV6-3 TGTGCCAGCAGTTACGGCTATGGCTACACCTTC CASSYGYGYTF
TRBJ2-1 - - TRBV20-1 TGCAGTGCTAGTAGGGATGAGGAGTTCTTC CSASRDEEFF
TRBJ2-5 - - TRBV29-1 TGCAGCGTTGAAGGTCTCAGCCGGGAGACCCAGTACTTC CSVEGLSRETQYF
TRBJ2-4 - TRBD1 TRBV5-5 TGTGCCAGCAGCCTTAGACAGGGTTCGGCGCCATTGATTCAGTACTTC CASSLRQGSAPLIQYF
TRBJ1-2 few - TRBV6-5 TGTGCCAGCAGTTACATGCCAGAGACAAACTATGGCTACACCTTC CASSYMPETNYGYTF
TRBJ2-7 - - TRBV12-3/TRBV12-4 TGTGCCAGCAGTCCCCACAGGGACGAGCAGTACTTC CASSPHRDEQYF
TRBJ2-1 - - TRBV18 TGTGCCAGTTCCGGACGGCGAGAAGTCAATGAGCAGTTCTTC CASSGRREVNEQFF
TRBJ2-7 many - TRBV29-1 TGCAGCGTTGATCGGGGCTCAAACGAGCAGTACTTC CSVDRGSNEQYF
TRBJ2-7 few - TRBV12-3/TRBV12-4 TGTGCCAGCAAGGGCGACACGGTCTACGAGCAGTACTTC CASKGDTVYEQYF
TRBJ2-1 - TRBD2 TRBV6-6 TGTGCCAGCAACCCGGGGGGGCTTGTTGAGCAGTTCTTC CASNPGGLVEQFF
TRBJ2-1 many TRBD2 TRBV7-8 TGTGCCAGCAGCTTAGTGAAAATAGCGGGGGGGACTTACAATGAGCAGTTCTTC CASSLVKIAGGTYNEQFF
TRBJ2-2 many - TRBV28 TGTGCCAGCAGTTTCACCCCGGGGGCGAACACCGGGGAGCTGTTTTTT CASSFTPGANTGELFF
TRBJ1-6 - - TRBV4-3 TGCGCCAGCAGCCAAGGCATGGGAGACCTGGGTTCACCCCTCCACTTT CASSQGMGDLGSPLHF
TRBJ2-5 - - TRBV7-2 TGTGCCAGCAGCTTATCTTGGACCCAGTACTTC CASSLSWTQYF
TRBJ2-7 few - TRBV20-1 TGCAGTGCTAGTTACCCAGGGTCTAGCGAGCAGTACTTC CSASYPGSSEQYF
TRBJ2-5 few - TRBV5-1 TGCGCCAGCAGCTTGGAGGGCAGCGCCCAAGAGACCCAGTACTTC CASSLEGSAQETQYF
TRBJ1-4 few - TRBV4-3 TGCGCCAGCAGCCCCCAAAGCGCAGGCGCTGCAACTAATGAAAAACTGTTTTTT CASSPQSAGAATNEKLFF
TRBJ1-1 - - TRBV6-2/TRBV6-3 TGTGCCAGCAGCGGAGGGGAAAGAATGAACACTGAAGCTTTCTTT CASSGGERMNTEAFF
TRBJ1-1 - - TRBV3-1 TGTGCCAGCAGCCCCCGACGCCAGGGGCACACTGAAGCTTTCTTT CASSPRRQGHTEAFF
TRBJ1-4 - - TRBV20-1 TGCAGTGCTAGACTATGGGGCAGGGCTTATGAAAAACTGTTTTTT CSARLWGRAYEKLFF
TRBJ2-3 - - TRBV10-3 TGTGCCATCAGTGAGGCGTCTAATACGCAGTATTTT CAISEASNTQYF
TRBJ2-7 - - TRBV3-1 TGTGCCAGCAGCCCATCGGTGGGGGCCACCTACGAGCAGTACTTC CASSPSVGATYEQYF
TRBJ2-5 few - TRBV7-9 TGTGCCAGCACCCCAGTCAGCCAAGAGACCCAGTACTTC CASTPVSQETQYF
TRBJ2-5 once - TRBV7-9 TGTGCCAGCAGCTTGGTTATCGGGACTCAAGAGACCCAGTACTTC CASSLVIGTQETQYF
TRBJ2-3 few - TRBV5-5 TGTGCCAGCAGCCTAAAGGACAGAACTAGCACAGATACGCAGTATTTT CASSLKDRTSTDTQYF
TRBJ2-2 - - TRBV5-1 TGCGCCAGCAGCCCCGGATTGGGGGTTGCCACCGGGGAGCTGTTTTTT CASSPGLGVATGELFF
TRBJ2-5 few - TRBV20-1 TGCAGTGCTAGAGATGTCGTCGGGGGAGAGACCCAGTACTTC CSARDVVGGETQYF